This section outlines one T cell receptor beta chain sequence together with its context. These data originate in a study of blood T cell repertoires in COVID-19. Turning to the study itself: PBMCs, B-cell-depleted T cells, or T cells provided the cDNA or gDNA that made up the material.

The CDR3 runs to 18 residues. The germline V gene has CDR1 MGHRA and CDR2 YSYEKL. The V and J ends lost 0 bases and 2 bases, in that order; junction bases with no gene match: 9. As handled by the study authors: Amplification of reference gene primers provided the estimated nucleated cell counts. Sequencing used immunoSEQ multiplex PCR; TCRdb keeps in-frame clones, though not all of them. That table is the source of V, J and clone size, and D and trimming were worked out from the DNA. The sample lists about 69,000 clones, roughly 80% seen once, with about a tenth in the top ten. This receptor was obtained from an elderly woman with acute or convalescent COVID-19. Specimen: peripheral blood. The V gene is TRBV4-1, the J gene TRBJ2-1; 8 nucleotides line up with TRBD1. Here the CDR3 reads CASSQDIRGRGPYNEQFF. The CDR3 nucleotides are TGCGCCAGCAGCCAAGATATACGCGGCAGGGGGCCCTACAATGAGCAGTTCTTC.